This entry lists 20 T cell receptor beta chains sequenced from one sample in a study of molecular identifiers for immune sequencing clone quantification. TCRdb analysed the PCR reads with MiXCR anew, one entry per CDR3 protein. This sample carries more than 50,000 distinct CDR3 sequences, under 20% of them seen once, and the ten largest clones take more than 1.3%. Sequences were obtained from naive CD8+ T cells from blood, with Jurkat cell RNA spiked in. Described subset: FACS-sorted CD8+CD4-CCR7+CD45RA+ naive T cells. The receptors stem from a human donor in good health. Some libraries in this study had Jurkat cell RNA spiked in.

Comment on this clonotype: A much larger clone differs from this one at a single base, so this may be a read error. Lacking the conserved final phenylalanine or tryptophan, this CDR3 likely reflects a read error. The genes are TRBV7-6 and TRBJ2-7; 7 positions match TRBD2. The CDR3 contains 14 residues. J was trimmed by 3 bases and V by 1 base; bases with no gene match: 3. Germline values: CDR1 SGHVS, CDR2 FNYEAQ. The CDR3 is CASSLGGSGYEQYS. In DNA, the CDR3 is TGTGCCAGCAGCTTAGGCGGGAGCGGCTACGAGCAGTACTCC.

This clonotype was picked up many times. V gene TRBV5-1 combines with J gene TRBJ2-4; D gene ambiguous. Trimming pared 5 bases from V and 4 bases from J, leaving 7 bases between. This CDR3 is built from 12 residues. Per the germline V gene, CDR1 is SGHRS and CDR2 is YFSETQ. CDR3 loop: CASSNGKNIQYF. The CDR3 DNA sequence: TGCGCCAGCAGTAACGGGAAAAACATTCAGTACTTC.

The rearrangement links TRBV21-1 to TRBJ2-1. TRBV21-1 is a recognized pseudogene. The CDR3 sequence is 15 residues long. The CDR3 bases are TGTGCCAGCAGCAAAGTAGAGGTGGCATACAATGAGCAGTTCTTC. It specifies CASSKVEVAYNEQFF.

This clonotype was observed at least ten times. The chain recombines TRBV3-1 with TRBJ2-7, with 7 bases fitting TRBD1. The germline gives CDR1 LGHDT, CDR2 YNNKEL (reference sequence). Trimming removed 6 bases from V and 0 bases from J; junction bases left unmatched: 5. The length of the CDR3 is 14 residues. This CDR3 reads CASSPGTVSYEQYF. The CDR3 region has the DNA TGTGCCAGCAGTCCCGGGACAGTCTCCTACGAGCAGTACTTC.

The chain carries TRBV15 and TRBJ2-1, with a possible D match to TRBD1 (5 bases). V lost 5 bases and J lost 10, with 9 bases in between. There are 11 residues in the CDR3. Per germline, CDR1 LNHNV and CDR2 YYDKDF (reference sequence). CDR3 in DNA: TGTGCCACCAGCGCACAGGACGAGCAGTTCTTC. Translating gives CATSAQDEQFF.

This clonotype occurred many times. This chain joins TRBV7-9 and TRBJ2-2; 7 bases are a match to TRBD1. Germline CDR1 is SEHNR and CDR2 is FQNEAQ (reference sequence). The J segment lost 7 bases and the V segment lost 6 bases, leaving 17 bases of the junction unmatched. The CDR3 has 17 residues. The DNA for the CDR3 is TGTGCCAGCAGATCGGGACAGAGGGCAGGCTACGGCGGGGAGCTGTTTTTT. Translation: CASRSGQRAGYGGELFF.

This clonotype was detected many times. The genes are TRBV4-3 and TRBJ2-2, with TRBD1 identical over 9 bases. Germline-derived CDR1 and CDR2 are LGHNA and YSLEER. This CDR3 spans 15 amino acids. V shed 4 bases and J 1 base; nucleotides not matched to a gene: 1. The CDR3 nucleotides read TGCGCCAGCAGCCTGGGACAGGGGAACACCGGGGAGCTGTTTTTT. Protein: CASSLGQGNTGELFF.

The sample holds one count of this clonotype. This may stem from a read error, because a much larger clone lies one nucleotide away. V and J are TRBV12-3 or TRBV12-4 and TRBJ1-6, with D maybe TRBD1 (6 bases). The CDR3 runs 19 residues. The V gene lost 3 bases and the J gene lost 7 bases, with 25 bases spanning the gap. The CDR3 coding sequence is TGTGCCAGCAGTTTTTCGGGGAGGACAGATAAGGGGGTAAATTCACCCCTCCACTTT. It codes for CASSFSGRTDKGVNSPLHF.

The chain carries TRBV6-1 and TRBJ2-3; D is undetermined. V was clipped by 6 bases and J by 5 bases, with 9 bases between them. The germline gives CDR1 MNHNS, CDR2 SASEGT. The CDR3 is 12 amino acids. CDR3 region: CASSAYIDTQYF. Written as DNA, the CDR3 is TGTGCCAGCAGCGCCTACATAGATACGCAGTATTTT.

In its sample, this clonotype was seen many times. The J gene is TRBJ1-1, the V gene TRBV9; D not resolved. The V gene lost 2 bases and the J gene lost 3 bases, with 5 bases spanning the gap. Germline-derived CDR1 and CDR2 are SGDLS and YYNGEE. CDR3 size: 12 residues. As DNA, the CDR3 is TGTGCCAGCAGCGTCTCAGACACTGAAGCTTTCTTT. Translating it yields CASSVSDTEAFF.

This clonotype was detected only a few times. A much larger clone is a single base away; this may be a read error. This chain connects TRBV4-1 to TRBJ2-7; D is undetermined. Germline V lookup: CDR1 MGHRA, CDR2 YSYEKL. This CDR3 has 14 residues. The ends were cut back, 1 base at V and 9 bases at J, with 16 bases in the middle. CDR3 protein: CASSQVGPEDGQYF. DNA of the CDR3: TGCGCCAGCAGCCAAGTCGGGCCTGAGGACGGGCAGTACTTC.

About this clonotype itself: An end of the junction does not agree with germline; a read error may underlie this. The rearrangement uses TRBV4-2 and TRBJ1-4, with a possible D match to TRBD1 (6 bases). The CDR3 spans 15 residues. Germline-derived CDR1 and CDR2 are LGHNA and YNFKEQ. CDR3 sequence reads: CTSSRHRESNEKLFF. For the CDR3, the DNA is TGTACCAGCAGCCGACACAGGGAATCTAATGAAAAACTGTTTTTT.

This clonotype was detected many times. The rearrangement joins TRBV20-1 to TRBJ1-5, with a weak D call TRBD1 (5 bases). Between the trimmed V and J ends, which lost 0 bases and 7 bases, there was a span of 19 bases. The CDR3 has 16 residues. Germline V gene lookup returns CDR1 DFQATT and CDR2 SNEGSKA (reference sequence). The CDR3 region has the DNA TGCAGTGCTAGAGATTTGGGGCAGGGTCAGAAGCAGCCCCAGCATTTT. Protein: CSARDLGQGQKQPQHF.

The sample holds many counts of this clonotype. V usage is TRBV5-1 and J usage is TRBJ1-5; no clear D gene. The CDR3 runs to 17 residues. In germline, CDR1 is SGHRS, CDR2 YFSETQ. V lost 0 bases and J 1 base, leaving 14 bases between the germline ends. CDR3 in amino acids: CASSLGLLGSSNQPQHF. CDR3 sequence (DNA): TGCGCCAGCAGCTTGGGTCTTCTTGGGAGCAGCAATCAGCCCCAGCATTTT. The entire variable domain, with the rest obtained from reference TRBV5-1 and TRBJ1-5, is as follows: KAGVTQTPRYLIKTRGQQVTLSCSPISGHRSVSWYQQTPGQGLQFLFEYFSETQRNKGNFPGRFSGRQFSNSRSEMNVSTLELGDSALYLCASSLGLLGSSNQPQHFGDGTRLSIL.

The table lists this clonotype with many counts. The rearrangement joins TRBV11-3 to TRBJ2-6, with D perhaps being TRBD1 or TRBD2 (5 bases each). Germline CDR1 is SGHNT and CDR2 is YENEEA. This CDR3 is 17 amino acids long. Trimming pared 5 bases from V and 0 bases from J, leaving 14 bases between. The CDR3, as DNA: TGTGCCAGCAGCGTGGGACCGACGATCTCTGGGGCCAACGTCCTGACTTTC. It specifies CASSVGPTISGANVLTF.

This clonotype was observed many times. Sequence at one end of the junction differs from germline and may be a read error. This chain joins TRBV29-1 and TRBJ2-1; 9 bases are a match to TRBD1. The CDR3 extends over 17 amino acids. In germline, CDR1 is SQVTM, CDR2 ANQGSEA. The CDR3 DNA reads TGCTGCGTTGAAGATCGGACAGGGGTAAAGCTATTTAATGAGCAGTTCTTC. As protein: CCVEDRTGVKLFNEQFF.

This clonotype was recorded many times. DNA for the CDR3: TGTGCCAGCAGTTACTCCCAGGGGGCGGGGGAGACCCAGTACTTC. Its translation: CASSYSQGAGETQYF. The chain employs TRBV6-5 and TRBJ2-5, with 8 nucleotides matching TRBD1. The CDR3 has 15 residues. Per germline, CDR1 MNHEY and CDR2 SVGAGI. The junction had 5 bases not matched to a gene; V was cut back by 0 bases and J by 5 bases.

Comment on this clonotype: The junction and the germline gene differ at one end; a read error may be behind it. V is TRBV6-5 and J is TRBJ2-3; D not certain. CDR1 is MNHEY and CDR2 is SVGAGI in the germline V gene. The CDR3 loop spans 13 amino acids. In DNA form, the CDR3 reads TGTTCCAGTAGTACTTCGAGCACAGATACGCAGTATTTT. This sequence encodes CSSSTSSTDTQYF.

As to this clonotype: Since a much larger clone is just one base distant, this may be a read error. The gene calls are TRBV10-3 and TRBJ2-1; 8 nucleotides match TRBD1. Germline V CDR1 and CDR2: ENHRY, SYGVKD. The CDR3 is 16 residues long. Trimming at V came to 4 bases and at J to 6 bases, leaving 11 bases not matched to a gene. The CDR3 nucleotides read TGTGCCATCAGTGGCTCTGTGACAGGGGACCCCAATGAGCAGTTCTTC. Protein sequence: CAISGSVTGDPNEQFF.

In this sample, this clonotype turned up many times. The chain recombines TRBV14 with TRBJ1-2, with D hard to call. Trimming cost V 0 bases and J 4 bases, with 15 bases left between them. Looked up from germline, CDR1 is SGHDN and CDR2 is FVKESK. The CDR3 contains 16 residues. Written as DNA, the CDR3 is TGTGCCAGCAGCCAAGAACGGTCAGGCAGCCTCTATGGCTACACCTTC. Amino acids: CASSQERSGSLYGYTF.